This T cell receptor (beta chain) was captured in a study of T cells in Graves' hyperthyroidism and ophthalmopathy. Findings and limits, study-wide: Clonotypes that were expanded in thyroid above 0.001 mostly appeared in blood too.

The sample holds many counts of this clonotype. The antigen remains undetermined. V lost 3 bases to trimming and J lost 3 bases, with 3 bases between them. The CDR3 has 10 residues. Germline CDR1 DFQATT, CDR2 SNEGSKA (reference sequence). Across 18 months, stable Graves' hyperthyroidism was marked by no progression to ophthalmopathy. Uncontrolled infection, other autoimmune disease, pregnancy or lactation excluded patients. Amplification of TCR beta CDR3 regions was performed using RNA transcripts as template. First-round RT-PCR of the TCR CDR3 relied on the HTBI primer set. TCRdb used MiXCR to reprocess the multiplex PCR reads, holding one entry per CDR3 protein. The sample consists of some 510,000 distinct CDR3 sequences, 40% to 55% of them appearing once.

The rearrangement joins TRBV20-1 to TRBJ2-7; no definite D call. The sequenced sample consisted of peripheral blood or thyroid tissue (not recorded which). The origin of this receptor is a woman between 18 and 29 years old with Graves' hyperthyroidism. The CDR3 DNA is TGCAGTGCTAGGGGCTACGAGCAGTACTTC. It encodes CSARGYEQYF.